This T cell receptor beta chain was profiled in a study of blood T cell repertoires in COVID-19. Study details: The United States, Italy and Spain supplied acute and convalescent COVID-19 samples. From T cells, B-cell-depleted T cells, or PBMCs came the material, which was cDNA or gDNA.

In the authors' workflow: Reference gene primer amplification yielded estimated nucleated cell counts. TCRdb's copy holds only in-frame clones and misses some; the assay was immunoSEQ multiplex PCR. That table supplies the V and J calls and clone size; D and trimming were determined from the DNA. The sample yields under 300,000 clones, approximately 82% seen once. This CDR3 has 14 amino acids. Germline CDR1 is LNHNV and CDR2 is YYDKDF (reference sequence). Trimming pared 3 bases from V and 2 bases from J, leaving 11 bases between. Sequenced material: peripheral blood. This receptor was taken from a man older than 75 with acute or convalescent COVID-19. J is TRBJ2-7 and V is TRBV15; the D gene is possibly TRBD1 (5 bases). CDR3 coding DNA: TGTGCCACCAGCAGGGGGCAGGTAACCTACGAGCAGTACTTC. Translation gives CATSRGQVTYEQYF.